These 15 T cell receptor beta chains came from one sample sequenced in a study of OX40 agonist ivuxolimab in advanced cancers. Repertoires were generated with immunoSEQ multiplex PCR, while TCRdb's copy carries only in-frame clones and drops some. The table lists around 92,000 clones, approximately 94% of them singletons, with about 0.18% in the top ten. The starting material was CD4+ or CD8+ T cells sorted from blood, obtained in a trial of the OX40 agonist ivuxolimab. These receptors all come from an adult with an advanced solid tumor such as melanoma, head and neck, liver or kidney cancer.

The chain combines TRBV2 with TRBJ2-2; 7 bases agree with TRBD1. Germline CDR1 reads SNHLY; CDR2 reads FYNNEI. With V trimmed by 6 bases and J by 3 bases, 7 bases remained unmatched. The CDR3 has 15 amino acids. Here the CDR3 DNA reads TGTGCCAGCAGCGAACAGGGGCGCGACACCGGGGAGCTGTTTTTT. Its protein product is CASSEQGRDTGELFF.

The chain couples TRBV15 to TRBJ1-5; D might be TRBD1 (6 bases). From germline, CDR1 is LNHNV and CDR2 YYDKDF (reference sequence). There are 16 residues in the CDR3. The ends were cut back, 0 bases at V and 1 base at J, with 10 bases in the middle. CDR3 amino acids: CATSRDPRGSNQPQHF. The CDR3, as DNA: TGTGCCACCAGCAGAGACCCCAGGGGAAGCAATCAGCCCCAGCATTTT.

The V and J genes are TRBV10-2 and TRBJ2-1; possible D gene TRBD2, 6 bases. CDR3 length: 14 residues. The V end was cut by 4 bases, the J end by 4 bases, with 11 bases between. The germline gives CDR1 WSHSY, CDR2 SAAADI. Here the CDR3 reads CASSVRDWYNEQFF. The CDR3 nucleotides read TGCGCCAGCAGTGTGCGGGACTGGTACAATGAGCAGTTCTTC.

The chain is built from TRBV7-3 and TRBJ1-1; the match to TRBD1 covers 7 bases. In germline, CDR1 is SGHTA, CDR2 FQGTGA. The CDR3 is made up of 15 amino acids. J gave up 5 bases and V 0 bases, and 6 bases lay outside the gene matches. The CDR3 region is CASSLTSGGRTEAFF. The DNA of the CDR3 is TGTGCCAGCAGCTTAACTTCAGGGGGTAGGACTGAAGCTTTCTTT.

V gene TRBV13 combines with J gene TRBJ1-4; the match to TRBD1 covers 10 bases. CDR3 length equals 15 residues. V lost 0 bases and J lost 5; bases outside the gene matches: 0. Germline V CDR1 and CDR2: PRHDT, FYEKMQ (reference sequence). In DNA, the CDR3 is TGTGCCAGCAGCTTAGGGGACAGGGGGAATGAAAAACTGTTTTTT. It yields the protein CASSLGDRGNEKLFF.

The V call is TRBV28, the J call TRBJ1-4; tentatively, D is TRBD1 (5 bases). The CDR3 totals 12 residues. CDR1 and CDR2 (germline): MDHEN, SYDVKM. The germline V and J ends were trimmed by 9 bases and 5 bases, with 10 bases remaining between them. This CDR3 reads CASQGYNEKLFF. CDR3 coding DNA: TGTGCCAGTCAGGGTTACAATGAAAAACTGTTTTTT.

In nucleotides, the CDR3 is TGTGCCAGCAGTGAGCGACAGGGGGCTGGAAACACCATATATTTT. As protein: CASSERQGAGNTIYF. The rearrangement uses TRBV6-6 and TRBJ1-3, with 9 bases identical to TRBD1. Germline-derived CDR1 and CDR2 are MNHNY and SVGAGI (reference sequence). Trimming at V came to 5 bases and at J to 2 bases, leaving 4 bases not matched to a gene. The CDR3 is 15 residues long.

This sequence joins TRBV2 and TRBJ2-1; 7 bases fit TRBD2. The V and J ends lost 4 bases and 8 bases, in that order; junction bases with no gene match: 11. The CDR3 is 15 residues long. Germline V gives CDR1 SNHLY, CDR2 FYNNEI. The CDR3 nucleotides read TGTGCCAGCAGTGCCCTAGGGACTACCACCGATGAGCAGTTCTTC. Translation gives CASSALGTTTDEQFF. Based on the CDR3 plus reference TRBV2 and TRBJ2-1, the full variable domain is EPEVTQTPSHQVTQMGQEVILRCVPISNHLYFYWYRQILGQKVEFLVSFYNNEISEKSEIFDDQFSVERPDGSNFTLKIRSTKLEDSAMYFCASSALGTTTDEQFFGPGTRLTVL.

The chain links TRBV11-2 to TRBJ2-1; TRBD2 matches 12 bases. The CDR3 consists of 18 residues. After removal of 3 bases from V and 5 bases from J, the junction contained 11 bases not matched to a gene. The V gene's germline CDR1 is SGHAT and CDR2 FQNNGV. CDR3 amino acids: CASSLSTLAGGGDNEQFF. CDR3 nucleotide sequence: TGTGCCAGCAGCTTGTCAACTCTAGCGGGAGGGGGCGACAATGAGCAGTTCTTC.

The chain links TRBV18 to TRBJ2-5; 7 bases map to TRBD2. Per germline, CDR1 KGHSH and CDR2 LQKENI. The CDR3 length is 16 residues. V shed 2 bases, J shed 4 bases, and the junction held 10 bases outside the gene matches. The DNA of the CDR3 is TGTGCCAGCTCACCAGGAGAGGGAGGGCGGACAGAGACCCAGTACTTC. Translation: CASSPGEGGRTETQYF.

V gene TRBV6-6 combines with J gene TRBJ1-5; 7 bases map to TRBD1. Per germline, CDR1 MNHNY and CDR2 SVGAGI (reference sequence). J gave up 4 bases and V 7 bases, and 4 bases lay outside the gene matches. This CDR3 region has 13 residues. CDR3 in DNA: TGTGCCAGCAAGGGGGCTGGGAATCAGCCCCAGCATTTT. This encodes CASKGAGNQPQHF.

The rearrangement uses TRBV13 and TRBJ2-2; 7 bases map to TRBD1. Trimming cost V 7 bases and J 4 bases; bases outside gene matches: 12. This CDR3 has 16 residues. From germline, CDR1 is PRHDT and CDR2 FYEKMQ (reference sequence). CDR3 coding DNA: TGTGCCAGCACAAACCCCGGGGCAGGGGGCACCGGGGAGCTGTTTTTT. Protein product: CASTNPGAGGTGELFF.

This sequence joins TRBV7-2 and TRBJ2-3; perhaps TRBD2 as D (5 bases). This CDR3 has 15 residues. Germline V gene lookup returns CDR1 SGHTA and CDR2 FQGNSA. V was clipped by 2 bases and J by 5 bases, with 14 bases between them. This CDR3 reads CASSLRRLRGDTQYF. CDR3 DNA: TGTGCCAGCAGCTTAAGGAGGCTTCGTGGAGATACGCAGTATTTT.

The rearrangement joins TRBV18 to TRBJ2-7; D might be TRBD2 (6 bases). Germline CDR1 and CDR2: KGHSH and LQKENI. V gave up 3 bases and J gave up 3 bases, with 18 bases separating them. The CDR3 contains 16 residues. For the CDR3, the DNA is TGTGCCAGCTCACCCGCTCATGGGGGAGGAGGCTACGAGCAGTACTTC. This encodes CASSPAHGGGGYEQYF.

The chain joins TRBV7-2 to TRBJ2-5, with D possibly TRBD2 on 6 matching bases. The CDR3 extends over 13 amino acids. Trimming shortened V by 5 bases and J by 4 bases, and 11 bases separated the two germline ends. The germline gives CDR1 SGHTA, CDR2 FQGNSA. In DNA form, the CDR3 reads TGTGCCAGCAGCCTTTGGCGGGGAGAGACCCAGTACTTC. Translation: CASSLWRGETQYF.